These T cell receptor beta chains were read from a single sample in a study of T cell repertoires in cytomegalovirus infection. TCRdb redid the calling of the reads with MiXCR, one entry per CDR3 protein. The sample has roughly 250,000 distinct CDR3 sequences, about 12% seen once. The sequenced sample was PBMCs. The receptors here all came from a human donor in good health (CMV status not recorded). Some clones in this sample may be carry-over from other donors' samples. Both conserved end residues are part of each CDR3. The order of the fields is J gene, D gene, V gene, clone size, CDR3 DNA, CDR3 protein. The D gene is left open where the match is weak. Not every row has a clone size; where given, it reads once, few, many or a size class.

>TRBJ2-3|.|TRBV20-1|many
TGCAGTGCTAGAGCGGGTTGGGGGGGCACAGATACGCAGTATTTT
CSARAGWGGTDTQYF
>TRBJ2-7|.|TRBV28|many
TGTGCCAGCAGTTTCGGGGCCCCGAGCCCCTACGAGCAGTACTTC
CASSFGAPSPYEQYF
>TRBJ1-1|.|TRBV14|few
TGTGCCAGCAGCGGGACAAAGGCGGCTGAAGCTTTCTTT
CASSGTKAAEAFF
>TRBJ2-6|.|TRBV5-1|many
TGCGCCAGCAGCTTTGGAGGGAGCTCTGGGGCCAACGTCCTGACTTTC
CASSFGGSSGANVLTF
>TRBJ2-7|TRBD2|TRBV7-9|many
TGTGCCAGCAGCCCCCTAGCGGGGAGCTCCTACGAGCAGTACTTC
CASSPLAGSSYEQYF
>TRBJ2-5|.|TRBV20-1|.
TGCAGTGCCCTGGCAGCGGACCTCGACGAGACCCAGTACTTC
CSALAADLDETQYF
>TRBJ1-1|.|TRBV20-1|few
TGCAGTGCTAGAACCGGCGACACTGAAGCTTTCTTT
CSARTGDTEAFF
>TRBJ2-3|.|TRBV7-2|many
TGTGCCAGCAGCTTAGCGCCCAGCACAGATACGCAGTATTTT
CASSLAPSTDTQYF
>TRBJ2-3|TRBD2|TRBV9|.
TGTGCCAGCAGCGATGGGACTAGCGCCTATACAGATACGCAGTATTTT
CASSDGTSAYTDTQYF
>TRBJ2-7|TRBD1|TRBV7-2|many
TGTGCCAGCAGCTTAGCCCAGGGGGCTCAGTACGAGCAGTACTTC
CASSLAQGAQYEQYF
>TRBJ2-3|.|TRBV7-2|many
TGTGCCAGCAGCCTTCTTCGAGATACGCAGTATTTT
CASSLLRDTQYF
>TRBJ1-5|.|TRBV19|once
TGTGCAAGTAGGGGGTGGGACAATCAGCCCCAGCATTTT
CASRGWDNQPQHF
>TRBJ2-3|.|TRBV5-1|few
TGCGCCAGCAAGTTTGAAGATACGCAGTATTTT
CASKFEDTQYF
>TRBJ2-3|.|TRBV20-1|.
TGCAGTGCCCTAGCGTCGACGGATACGCAGTATTTT
CSALASTDTQYF
>TRBJ2-7|.|TRBV6-2/TRBV6-3|.
TGTGCCAGCAGTTCAGGCCCCCCTAGAGACGAGCAGTACTTC
CASSSGPPRDEQYF
>TRBJ2-1|.|TRBV19|.
TGTGCCAGTGTAGGGGGGTTCTACAATGAGCAGTTCTTC
CASVGGFYNEQFF
>TRBJ1-2|TRBD1|TRBV29-1|.
TGCAGCGCTCCTCTGACAGGGTATGGCTACACCTTC
CSAPLTGYGYTF
>TRBJ1-2|TRBD1|TRBV7-9|many
TGTGCCAGCAGCTTAGGAGGACAGGAGGCTAACTATGGCTACACCTTC
CASSLGGQEANYGYTF
>TRBJ1-4|TRBD1|TRBV18|few
TGTGCCAGCTCACGCGACAGGGGCGGCGAAGAAAAACTGTTTTTT
CASSRDRGGEEKLFF
>TRBJ1-5|TRBD1|TRBV12-3/TRBV12-4|many
TGTGCCAGCAGTTACAGGGGATTGCAGCCCCAGCATTTT
CASSYRGLQPQHF
>TRBJ1-1|.|TRBV7-2|many
TGTGCCAGCAGAAACGGGGGGTGGGGTGAAGCTTTCTTT
CASRNGGWGEAFF
>TRBJ2-2|.|TRBV5-1|many
TGCGCCAGCAGCTTCCTAGCTGGTGGGGAGCTGTTTTTT
CASSFLAGGELFF
>TRBJ2-1|.|TRBV7-2|many
TGTGCCAGCAGCCCATTCGGACAGCACAATGAGCAGTTCTTC
CASSPFGQHNEQFF